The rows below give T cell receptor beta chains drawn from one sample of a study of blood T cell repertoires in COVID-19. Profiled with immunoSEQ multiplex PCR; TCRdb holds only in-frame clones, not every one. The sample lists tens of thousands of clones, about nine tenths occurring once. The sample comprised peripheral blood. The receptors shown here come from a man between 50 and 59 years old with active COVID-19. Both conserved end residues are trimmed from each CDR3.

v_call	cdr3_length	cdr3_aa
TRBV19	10	ASTRAAYEQY
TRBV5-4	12	ASSLAPGVAEAF
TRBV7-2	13	ASSPRTGLNTEAF
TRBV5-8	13	ASSVLKTTNEKLF
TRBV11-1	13	ASSNTGQQNTEAF
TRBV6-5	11	ASSYSEGTEAF
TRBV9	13	ASSVGLADYNEQF
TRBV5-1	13	ASSLGTASNYGYT
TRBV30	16	AWSVGRTSGLFTDTQY
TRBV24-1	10	ATSDLRRGHT
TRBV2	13	ASRPRDSSNTEAF
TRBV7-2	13	ASSRELGLNTEAF
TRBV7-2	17	ASSLTVRGGAPFPYEQY
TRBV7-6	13	ASSLWVGGTDTQY
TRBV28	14	ASSWGFRGKYNEQF
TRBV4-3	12	ASSQGTADYGYT